What follows is one T cell receptor (beta chain) and its context. With 0 bases clipped from V and 7 bases from J, the junction kept 5 bases outside the gene matches. Germline loops: CDR1 ENHRY, CDR2 SYGVKD. The CDR3 contains 14 residues. These data originate in a study of blood T cell repertoires in COVID-19. Across the whole study: The United States, Italy and Spain provided the acute and convalescent COVID-19 samples.

Produced via immunoSEQ multiplex PCR; TCRdb's table is partial and in-frame only. The sample has approximately 150,000 clones, about 84% seen once. The clonotype comes from a woman between 50 and 59 years old with acute or convalescent COVID-19. The sequenced sample was peripheral blood. The J gene is TRBJ1-2, the V gene TRBV10-3; 7 bases align to TRBD1. CDR3 amino acids: CAISESLDRSGYTF. The CDR3 region has the DNA TGTGCCATCAGTGAGTCGTTGGACAGGTCTGGCTACACCTTC.